The clone carrying this T cell receptor (beta chain) has more than one count but fewer than ten. TCRdb re-derived calls from the RT-PCR reads in MiXCR, one entry per CDR3 protein. The data hold hundreds of thousands of distinct CDR3 sequences, with about a sixth observed a single time. This sample was included in a study of response to subunit inactivated influenza vaccine. V lost 4 bases, J lost 6 bases, and 20 bases lay in between. The germline V gene has CDR1 SQVTM and CDR2 ANQGSEA. CDR3 length equals 15 residues. The rearrangement links TRBV29-1 to TRBJ2-3; D is perhaps TRBD1 (6 bases). The clonotype originates from a man over 45 who received an inactivated influenza vaccine. The input for sequencing was PBMCs from blood, taken about 11 days after vaccination. CDR3 sequence: CSVGVDKTGSDTQYF. The CDR3 DNA sequence: TGCAGCGTTGGGGTCGATAAGACAGGTTCCGATACGCAGTATTTT.